The TCR beta chain described here comes from a study of CD8+CD57+ T cells in acquired aplastic anemia. Genomic DNA constituted the template upon which TCR beta VDJ and CDR3 profiling was performed. TCRdb itself ran the reads through MiXCR, one entry per CDR3 protein. The sample has about 210,000 distinct CDR3 sequences; roughly 35% are singletons. As for this clonotype: The antigen is undetermined.

General study findings and limits: A set of some 28 CD8+ CDR3 sequences was shared between patients and controls, and these sequences appeared highly expressed in patients.

V lost 4 bases, J lost 0 bases, and 13 bases lay in between. Germline loops: CDR1 SGHRS, CDR2 YFSETQ. The CDR3 totals 16 residues. The sequence was obtained from a human donor in good health, serving as a control. Material for sequencing was sorted CD4+, CD8+, or CD8+CD57+ T cells (not recorded which) from PBMCs. The V and J genes are TRBV5-1 and TRBJ2-2, with no clear D. CDR3 loop: CASSQNSGANTGELFF. CDR3 bases: TGCGCCAGCAGCCAAAACAGTGGTGCGAACACCGGGGAGCTGTTTTTT.